The TCR beta chain described here comes from a study of metastatic and nonmetastatic thyroid tumors. Study context: Repertoires were compared across blood and tumor or nodule tissue from malignant and benign thyroid patients.

As handled by the study authors: Clinicopathological groups of papillary thyroid cancer showed CDR3 differences that were used to build a distant-metastasis classifier. TCRdb reprocessed the PCR reads using MiXCR. The V and J calls and clone size come from TCRdb's table, not from the authors' own analysis. The sample holds roughly 25,000 clones, 13% seen once. This CDR3 has 14 amino acids. Germline assignment: CDR1 SGHTS and CDR2 YDEGEE. V dropped 4 bases and J dropped 8; count of bases not matched to a gene: 10. Prior to thyroid surgery, none of the patients had received any treatment. Many counts were recorded for this clone.

The chain is built from TRBV5-8 and TRBJ2-3; the match to TRBD1 covers 7 bases. The receptor was isolated from a female donor with papillary thyroid cancer or a benign thyroid nodule (not recorded which). Some clones in this sample may be carry-over from other donors' samples. Sequenced: blood. The CDR3 reads CASSLDLRGFTQYF. The CDR3, as DNA: TGTGCCAGCAGCCTCGACCTCAGGGGGTTTACGCAGTATTTT.